The clone carrying this TCR beta chain came up many times. Germline loops: CDR1 MDHEN, CDR2 SYDVKM. There are 15 residues in the CDR3. V shed 7 bases, J shed 4 bases, and the junction held 10 bases outside the gene matches. The data are from a study of T cells in Graves' hyperthyroidism and ophthalmopathy. Amplification yielded TCR beta CDR3 regions, with RNA transcripts as the source. First-round RT-PCR of the TCR CDR3 relied on the HTBI primer set. TCRdb re-derived calls from the multiplex PCR reads in MiXCR, one entry per CDR3 protein. This table has roughly 290,000 distinct CDR3 sequences, about an eighth appearing once.

The specimen was blood. V usage is TRBV28 and J usage is TRBJ2-3, with 8 bases aligning to TRBD2. This receptor was obtained from a woman under 40 with Graves' hyperthyroidism that later progressed to Graves' ophthalmopathy. CDR3 protein: CASNRWGTSADTQYF. Here the CDR3 DNA reads TGTGCCAGCAACCGATGGGGGACTAGTGCAGATACGCAGTATTTT.